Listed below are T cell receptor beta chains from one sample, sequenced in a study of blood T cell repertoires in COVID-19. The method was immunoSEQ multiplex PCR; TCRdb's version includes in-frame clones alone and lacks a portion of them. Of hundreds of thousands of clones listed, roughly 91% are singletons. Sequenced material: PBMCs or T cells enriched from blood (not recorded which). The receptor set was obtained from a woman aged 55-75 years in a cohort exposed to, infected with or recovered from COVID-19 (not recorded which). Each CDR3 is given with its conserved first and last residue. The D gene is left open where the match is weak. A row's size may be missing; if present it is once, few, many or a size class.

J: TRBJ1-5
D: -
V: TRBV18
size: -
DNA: TGTGCCAGCTCACCCGCTGGGCGTGAGCAGCCCCAGCATTTT
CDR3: CASSPAGREQPQHF

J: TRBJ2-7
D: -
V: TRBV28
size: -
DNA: TGTGCCAGCAGTTTAAGCGCCTACGAGCAGTACTTC
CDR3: CASSLSAYEQYF

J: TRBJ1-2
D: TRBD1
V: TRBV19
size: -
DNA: TGTGCCAGTATGGGACGGCGAGGGACAGGGGCCTATGGCTACACCTTC
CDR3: CASMGRRGTGAYGYTF

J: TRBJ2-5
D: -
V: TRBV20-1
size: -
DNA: TGCAGTGCTAGTTGGTCTATACAAGAGACCCAGTACTTC
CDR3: CSASWSIQETQYF

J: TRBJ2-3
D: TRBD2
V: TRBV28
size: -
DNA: TGTGCCAGCAGTTCGGGAACTAGCGGGATTAGCACAGATACGCAGTATTTT
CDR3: CASSSGTSGISTDTQYF

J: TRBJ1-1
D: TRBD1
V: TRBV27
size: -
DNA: TGTGCCAGCCAAATGACAGGGAAGACTGAAGCTTTCTTT
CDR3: CASQMTGKTEAFF

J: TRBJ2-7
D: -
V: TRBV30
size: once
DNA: TGTGCCTGGAGTGATACGGCCTACGAGCAGTACTTC
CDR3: CAWSDTAYEQYF

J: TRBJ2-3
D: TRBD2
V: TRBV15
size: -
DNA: TGTGCCACCAGCAGAGCCAGCGGGAGGCCTTCGAGGACAGATACGCAGTATTTT
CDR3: CATSRASGRPSRTDTQYF

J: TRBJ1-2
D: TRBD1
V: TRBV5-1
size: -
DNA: TGCGCCAGCAGCAAACAGGGGCCTTCTAACTATGGCTACACCTTC
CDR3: CASSKQGPSNYGYTF

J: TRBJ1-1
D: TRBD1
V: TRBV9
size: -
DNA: TGTGCCAGCAGCTCCACGGGGGACAGGGGCGCGAAGGCTTTCTTT
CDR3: CASSSTGDRGAKAFF

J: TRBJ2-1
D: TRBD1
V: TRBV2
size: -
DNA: TGTGCCAGCAGTGATCGGACAGGGGGAAATGAGCAGTTCTTC
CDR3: CASSDRTGGNEQFF

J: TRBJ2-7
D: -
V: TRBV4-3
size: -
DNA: TGCGCCAGCAGCCCCCTTGGAGGGTCCTACGAGCAGTACTTC
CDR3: CASSPLGGSYEQYF

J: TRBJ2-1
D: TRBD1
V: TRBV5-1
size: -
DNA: TGCGCCAGCAGCTGGGGACAGGGGGCAAATGAGCAGTTCTTC
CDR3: CASSWGQGANEQFF

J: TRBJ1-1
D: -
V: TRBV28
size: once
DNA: TGTGCCAGCAGTTTCCCGAGGATGAACACTGAAGCTTTCTTT
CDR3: CASSFPRMNTEAFF

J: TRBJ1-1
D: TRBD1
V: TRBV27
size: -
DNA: TGTGCCAGCAGTTTGGGGACAGCAGTTACTTTCTTT
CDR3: CASSLGTAVTFF

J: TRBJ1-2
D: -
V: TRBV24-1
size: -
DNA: TGTGCCACCAGTGAGGCCGGAGCCTATGGCTACACCTTC
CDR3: CATSEAGAYGYTF

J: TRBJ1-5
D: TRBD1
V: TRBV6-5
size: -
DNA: TGTGCCAGCACGACAGGGACCAATCAGCCCCAGCATTTT
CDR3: CASTTGTNQPQHF

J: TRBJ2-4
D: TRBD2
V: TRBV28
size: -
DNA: TGTGCCAGCAGTTTAATTGGACTAGCGGGAGGGCCCCCGGTCAAAAACATTCAGTACTTC
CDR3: CASSLIGLAGGPPVKNIQYF

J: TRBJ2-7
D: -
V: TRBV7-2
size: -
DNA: TGTGCCAGCAGCACGACTACCTCTGGCGAGCAGTACTTC
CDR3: CASSTTTSGEQYF

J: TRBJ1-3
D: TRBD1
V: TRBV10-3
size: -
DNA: TGTGCCATCAGTGTCGGGGGGGACAGCTCTGGAAACACCATATATTTT
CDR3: CAISVGGDSSGNTIYF

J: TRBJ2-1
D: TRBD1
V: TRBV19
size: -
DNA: TGTGCCAGTAGTACTAACAGGGGGTATGAGCAGTTCTTC
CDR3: CASSTNRGYEQFF

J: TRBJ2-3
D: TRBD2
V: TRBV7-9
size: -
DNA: TGTGCCAGCAGCTTAGAGATCGGACTAGCGGGAAGCACAGATACGCAGTATTTT
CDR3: CASSLEIGLAGSTDTQYF

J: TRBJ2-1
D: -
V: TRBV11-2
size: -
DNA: TGTGCCAGCAGCTTACCTAGCGCCTACAATGAGCAGTTCTTC
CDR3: CASSLPSAYNEQFF

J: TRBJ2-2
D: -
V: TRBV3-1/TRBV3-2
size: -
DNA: TGTGCCAGCAGCCCCAAAGGGGTGGGGATCGGGGAGCTGTTTTTT
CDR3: CASSPKGVGIGELFF

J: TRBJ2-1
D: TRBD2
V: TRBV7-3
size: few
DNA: TGTGCCAGCAGCTTAGGACTAGAGTACAATGAGCAGTTCTTC
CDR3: CASSLGLEYNEQFF

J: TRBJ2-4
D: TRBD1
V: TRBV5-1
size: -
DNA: TGCGCCAGCAGCTACCACAGGGGACCCGAAAACATTCAGTACTTC
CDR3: CASSYHRGPENIQYF

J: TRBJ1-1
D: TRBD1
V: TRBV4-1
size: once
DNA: TGCGCCAGCAGCCAACTCGGACAGGGGGAGACTGAAGCTTTCTTT
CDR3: CASSQLGQGETEAFF

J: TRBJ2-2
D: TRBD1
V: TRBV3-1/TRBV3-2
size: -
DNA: TGTGCCAGCAGTCCATGGACAGGGGGCACCGGGGAGCTGTTTTTT
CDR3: CASSPWTGGTGELFF

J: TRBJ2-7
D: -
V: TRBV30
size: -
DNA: TGTGCCTGGAGTGGAACTGCCCGGGGAGGGCAGTACTTC
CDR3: CAWSGTARGGQYF

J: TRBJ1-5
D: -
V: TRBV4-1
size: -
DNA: TGCGCCAGCAGCCAGTCAGGTAGCAATCAGCCCCAGCATTTT
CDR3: CASSQSGSNQPQHF

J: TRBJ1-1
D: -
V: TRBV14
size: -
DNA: TGTGCCAGCAGCAAACAGACAGGGAACACTGAAGCTTTCTTT
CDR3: CASSKQTGNTEAFF

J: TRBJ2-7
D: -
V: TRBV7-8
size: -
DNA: TGTGCCAGCAGCTTGACAGGATTCTACGAGCAGTACTTC
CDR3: CASSLTGFYEQYF

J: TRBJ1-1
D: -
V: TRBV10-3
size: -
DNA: TGTGCCACCGCGGGGCCGAACACTGAAGCTTTCTTT
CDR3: CATAGPNTEAFF

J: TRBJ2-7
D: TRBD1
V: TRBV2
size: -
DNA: TGTGCCGGAGGACAGGGCCCCTACGAGCAGTACTTC
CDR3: CAGGQGPYEQYF

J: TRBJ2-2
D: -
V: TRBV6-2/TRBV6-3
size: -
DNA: TGTGCCAGCAGCCCTGAGAGGCTCCGGGAGCTGTTTTTT
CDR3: CASSPERLRELFF

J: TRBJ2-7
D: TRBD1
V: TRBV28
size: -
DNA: TGTGCCAGCAGCTCCGCACAGGGGTGGGCCTACGAGCAGTACTTC
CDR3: CASSSAQGWAYEQYF

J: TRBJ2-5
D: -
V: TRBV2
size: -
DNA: TGTGCCAGCAGGGACTTACAAGAGACCCAGTACTTC
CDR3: CASRDLQETQYF

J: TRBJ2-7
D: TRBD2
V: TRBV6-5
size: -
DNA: TGTGCCAGCGGGCGGGAGGACCCCTACGAGCAGTACTTC
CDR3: CASGREDPYEQYF

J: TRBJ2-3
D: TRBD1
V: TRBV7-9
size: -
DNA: TGTGCCAGCAGCTTGGGACAGGGCCCCACAGATACGCAGTATTTT
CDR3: CASSLGQGPTDTQYF

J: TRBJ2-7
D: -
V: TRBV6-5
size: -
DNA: TGTGCCAGCACCGACGGGGGTAACGAGCAGTACTTC
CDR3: CASTDGGNEQYF

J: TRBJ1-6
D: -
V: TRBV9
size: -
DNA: TGTGCCAGCAGCGTAGACTCCAATTCACCCCTCCACTTT
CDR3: CASSVDSNSPLHF

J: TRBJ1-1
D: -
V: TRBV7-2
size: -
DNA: TGTGCCAGCAGCTTAACCGGACGAGGGGGCACTGAAGCTTTCTTT
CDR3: CASSLTGRGGTEAFF

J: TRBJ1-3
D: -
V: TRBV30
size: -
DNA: TGTGCCTGGGCATCAGGGCTCGGAAACACCATATATTTT
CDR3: CAWASGLGNTIYF

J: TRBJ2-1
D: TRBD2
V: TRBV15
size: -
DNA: TGTGCCACCAGCAGAGTCGGGACTAGCGGGGATGAGCAGTTCTTC
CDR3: CATSRVGTSGDEQFF

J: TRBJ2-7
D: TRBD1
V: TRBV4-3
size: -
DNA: TGCGCCAGCAGCCAAGGGGTAGGGACAGCAAACTACGAGCAGTACTTC
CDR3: CASSQGVGTANYEQYF

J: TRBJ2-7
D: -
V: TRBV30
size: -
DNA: TGTGCCTGGAGAGACAGTTACGAGCAGTACTTC
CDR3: CAWRDSYEQYF

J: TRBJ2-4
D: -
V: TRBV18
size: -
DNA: TGTGCCAGCTCACCACCGATCGGTGGTTTTAAAAACATTCAGTACTTC
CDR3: CASSPPIGGFKNIQYF

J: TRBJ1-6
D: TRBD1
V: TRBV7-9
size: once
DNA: TGTGCCAGCAGCTTAGGCGGGGACAGAAATTCACCCCTCCACTTT
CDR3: CASSLGGDRNSPLHF

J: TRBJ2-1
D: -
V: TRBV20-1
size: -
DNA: TGCAGTGCCCCCCTCTACAATGAGCAGTTCTTC
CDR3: CSAPLYNEQFF

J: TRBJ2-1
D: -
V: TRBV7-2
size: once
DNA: TGTGCCAGCAGCTTGATGTCGACTAGAGGTTCTGAGCAGTTCTTC
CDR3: CASSLMSTRGSEQFF